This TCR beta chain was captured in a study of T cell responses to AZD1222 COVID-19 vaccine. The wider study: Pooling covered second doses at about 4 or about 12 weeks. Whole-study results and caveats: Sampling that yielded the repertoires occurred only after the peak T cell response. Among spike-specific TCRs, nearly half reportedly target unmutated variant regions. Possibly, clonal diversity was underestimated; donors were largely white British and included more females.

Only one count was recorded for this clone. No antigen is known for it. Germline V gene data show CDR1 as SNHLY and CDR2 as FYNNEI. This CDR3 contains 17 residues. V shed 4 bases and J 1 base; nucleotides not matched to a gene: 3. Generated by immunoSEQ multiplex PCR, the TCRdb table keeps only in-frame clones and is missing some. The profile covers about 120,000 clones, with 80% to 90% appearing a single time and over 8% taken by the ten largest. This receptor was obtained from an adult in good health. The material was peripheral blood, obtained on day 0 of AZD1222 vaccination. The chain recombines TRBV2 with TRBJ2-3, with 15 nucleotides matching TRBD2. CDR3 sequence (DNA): TGTGCCAGCAGTGGGACTAGCGGGGGGGCTGGCACAGATACGCAGTATTTT. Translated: CASSGTSGGAGTDTQYF.